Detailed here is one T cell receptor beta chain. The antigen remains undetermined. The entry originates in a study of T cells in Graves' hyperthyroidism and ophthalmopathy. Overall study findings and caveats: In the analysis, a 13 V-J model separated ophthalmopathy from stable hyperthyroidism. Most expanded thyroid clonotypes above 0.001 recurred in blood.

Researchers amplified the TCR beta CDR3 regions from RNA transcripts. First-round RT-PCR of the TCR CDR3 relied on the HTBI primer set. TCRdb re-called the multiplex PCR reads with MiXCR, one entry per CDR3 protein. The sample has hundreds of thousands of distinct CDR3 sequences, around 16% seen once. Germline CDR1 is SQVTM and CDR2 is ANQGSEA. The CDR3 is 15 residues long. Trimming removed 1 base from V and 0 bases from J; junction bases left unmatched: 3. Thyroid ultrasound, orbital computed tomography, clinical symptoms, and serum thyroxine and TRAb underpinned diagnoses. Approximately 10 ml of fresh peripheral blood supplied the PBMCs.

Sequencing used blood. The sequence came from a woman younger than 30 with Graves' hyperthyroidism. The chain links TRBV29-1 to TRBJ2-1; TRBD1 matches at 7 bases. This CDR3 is CSVEGTGRSYNEQFF. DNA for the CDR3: TGCAGCGTTGAAGGGACAGGCCGCTCCTACAATGAGCAGTTCTTC.